This T cell receptor (beta chain) was identified in a study of metastatic and nonmetastatic thyroid tumors. Across the whole study: Patients with malignant and benign thyroid disease provided blood and tumor or nodule tissue, whose repertoires were compared. Study conclusions and caveats: Relative to benign nodules, malignant thyroid tumors were reportedly characterized by significantly elevated TCR beta diversity in blood and tumor.

Germline assignment: CDR1 DFQATT and CDR2 SNEGSKA (reference sequence). CDR3 length: 14 residues. Trimming at V came to 3 bases and at J to 8 bases, leaving 10 bases not matched to a gene. Prior to thyroid surgery, none of the patients had received any treatment. As originally analysed: Building a distant-metastasis classifier for papillary thyroid cancer drew on CDR3 differences across clinicopathological groups. TCRdb used MiXCR to call clones anew from the PCR reads. These V and J calls rely on TCRdb rather than the paper's analysis. This sample yields tens of thousands of clones, of which under 15% are seen a single time; more than 3% belongs to the top ten. There are many counts of this clone. The antigen remains undetermined.

Sequencing input: blood. This clonotype was obtained from a female donor with papillary thyroid cancer or a benign thyroid nodule (not recorded which). Some clones in this sample may be carry-over from other donors' samples. This chain uses TRBV20-1 with TRBJ2-1, with TRBD2 matching 7 bases. This CDR3 is CSARASGARDEQFF. CDR3 coding DNA: TGCAGTGCTAGGGCTAGCGGAGCGAGGGATGAGCAGTTCTTC.